The rows below give T cell receptor beta chains drawn from one sample of a study of cytotoxic CD8 clonotypes in ibrutinib-treated CLL. Assay: immunoSEQ multiplex PCR; the TCRdb copy retains only in-frame clones and omits some. The repertoire holds over 100,000 clones, with approximately 58% as singletons. The material was PBMCs, obtained after 24 months of ibrutinib treatment. These receptors were collected from a human donor with chronic lymphocytic leukemia. Both conserved end residues are part of each CDR3. A D gene is named only where the DNA matches it firmly. Clone sizes are given selectively: once, few, many, or a class where the clone is expanded.

d_call,clone_size,j_call,v_call,cdr3_aa,cdr3_nt
TRBD2,few,TRBJ2-5,TRBV7-2,CASSLSGGAQYF,TGTGCCAGCAGCTTGAGTGGGGGGGCCCAGTACTTC
TRBD2,NA,TRBJ2-7,TRBV6-1,CASSGSGGVDEQYF,TGTGCCAGCAGTGGCAGTGGGGGGGTTGACGAGCAGTACTTC
NA,NA,TRBJ2-7,TRBV30,CAWSGSDEQYF,TGTGCCTGGAGCGGCAGCGACGAGCAGTACTTC
NA,NA,TRBJ2-7,TRBV28,CASTAGTYEQYF,TGTGCCAGCACAGCAGGGACCTACGAGCAGTACTTC
NA,NA,TRBJ2-1,TRBV5-5,CASSSRVISVSGVLHEQFF,TGTGCCAGCAGCTCCCGGGTTATTTCGGTATCCGGGGTTCTACATGAGCAGTTCTTC
NA,NA,TRBJ2-7,TRBV6-5,CASSYRQSYEQYF,TGTGCCAGCAGTTACCGCCAGTCCTACGAGCAGTACTTC
NA,NA,TRBJ2-3,TRBV29-1,CSVEDSARKEDTQYF,TGCAGCGTTGAAGACTCGGCTAGAAAAGAAGATACGCAGTATTTT
TRBD1,NA,TRBJ2-7,TRBV11-2,CASSLPVPGTGAYEQYF,TGTGCCAGCAGCTTACCCGTCCCCGGGACAGGGGCGTACGAGCAGTACTTC
NA,NA,TRBJ1-6,TRBV11-3,CASSSENSPLHF,TGTGCCAGCAGCTCGGAGAATTCACCCCTCCACTTT
NA,NA,TRBJ2-3,TRBV15,CATSGNSDTQYF,TGTGCCACCAGCGGAAATTCAGATACGCAGTATTTT
TRBD1,few,TRBJ1-2,TRBV23-1,CASSGGQGMHGYTF,TGCGCCAGCAGTGGGGGACAGGGTATGCATGGCTACACCTTC
NA,NA,TRBJ1-1,TRBV6-5,CASRRDSNTEAFF,TGTGCCAGCAGAAGGGACTCGAACACTGAAGCTTTCTTT
TRBD1,NA,TRBJ1-5,TRBV6-5,CASRNSGQINQPQHF,TGTGCCAGCAGGAACTCGGGACAGATCAATCAGCCCCAGCATTTT
NA,few,TRBJ2-2,TRBV19,CASMRLAGELFF,TGTGCCAGTATGCGACTAGCCGGGGAGCTGTTTTTT
NA,NA,TRBJ2-1,TRBV6-5,CASSYSADNEQFF,TGTGCCAGCAGTTACTCGGCCGACAATGAGCAGTTCTTC
NA,many,TRBJ1-1,TRBV5-1,CASSSPLGTEAFF,TGCGCCAGCAGCTCCCCGCTTGGCACTGAAGCTTTCTTT
TRBD1,few,TRBJ2-1,TRBV7-9,CASSSGQGLFF,TGTGCCAGCAGCTCAGGACAGGGGTTGTTCTTC
TRBD1,NA,TRBJ1-1,TRBV28,CASSGQGIYGDTEAFF,TGTGCCAGCAGCGGACAGGGAATTTACGGGGACACTGAAGCTTTCTTT
TRBD1,NA,TRBJ2-5,TRBV18,CASSPKGAPETQYF,TGTGCCAGCTCACCGAAGGGGGCCCCAGAGACCCAGTACTTC
TRBD1,NA,TRBJ2-5,TRBV5-1,CASSSTGGIETQYF,TGCGCCAGCAGCAGTACAGGGGGCATAGAGACCCAGTACTTC
TRBD1,NA,TRBJ1-2,TRBV25-1,CASSDPGQGSGYTF,TGTGCCAGCAGTGACCCAGGACAGGGTTCTGGCTACACCTTC
TRBD1,few,TRBJ1-2,TRBV30,CAWSPDRVRLGGYGYTF,TGTGCCTGGAGTCCTGACAGGGTTCGACTAGGCGGCTATGGCTACACCTTC
NA,NA,TRBJ1-2,TRBV6-6,CASRSQAANYGYTF,TGTGCCAGCAGGTCCCAGGCCGCTAACTATGGCTACACCTTC
NA,NA,TRBJ2-4,TRBV18,CASSPKDRDIQYF,TGTGCCAGCTCACCAAAGGATCGTGACATTCAGTACTTC
NA,NA,TRBJ2-6,TRBV5-6,CASSLVAAGANVLTF,TGTGCCAGCAGCTTGGTAGCGGCTGGGGCCAACGTCCTGACTTTC
NA,NA,TRBJ2-3,TRBV6-5,CASKGRDTQYF,TGTGCCAGCAAAGGCCGAGATACGCAGTATTTT
TRBD1,NA,TRBJ2-7,TRBV5-1,CASSLAGTAVDEQYF,TGCGCCAGCAGCTTGGCCGGGACAGCGGTGGATGAGCAGTACTTC
NA,NA,TRBJ2-1,TRBV27,CASSLLPRLLYNEQFF,TGTGCCAGCAGTCTACTGCCCAGGCTCCTCTACAATGAGCAGTTCTTC
NA,NA,TRBJ1-2,TRBV6-5,CASTTKSQNGYTF,TGTGCCAGCACAACCAAAAGCCAGAATGGCTACACCTTC
NA,few,TRBJ1-2,TRBV25-1,CASSEFGTGGYTF,TGTGCCAGCAGTGAATTTGGGACGGGTGGCTACACCTTC
NA,NA,TRBJ2-1,TRBV7-3,CASSLGAYNEQFF,TGTGCCAGCAGCTTAGGGGCCTACAATGAGCAGTTCTTC
NA,NA,TRBJ1-1,TRBV25-1,CASSESSLGTEAFF,TGTGCCAGCAGTGAATCCAGCCTAGGTACTGAAGCTTTCTTT
TRBD2,few,TRBJ2-3,TRBV4-2,CASSPLAAGGHTDTQYF,TGTGCCAGCAGCCCCCTCGCGGCGGGGGGGCACACAGATACGCAGTATTTT
TRBD2,NA,TRBJ2-1,TRBV7-9,CASSLVTSGGHEQFF,TGTGCCAGCAGCTTAGTAACTAGCGGGGGGCATGAGCAGTTCTTC
NA,large,TRBJ2-1,TRBV6-1,CASSDMFGNEQFF,TGTGCCAGCAGTGATATGTTTGGGAATGAGCAGTTCTTC
NA,NA,TRBJ2-7,TRBV7-3,CASSLFGASSYEQYF,TGTGCCAGCAGCCTCTTCGGGGCTAGCTCCTACGAGCAGTACTTC
TRBD1,once,TRBJ2-6,TRBV18,CASSPRSGGPPSGANVLTF,TGTGCCAGCTCACCAAGGTCAGGGGGTCCCCCCTCTGGGGCCAACGTCCTGACTTTC
NA,NA,TRBJ2-7,TRBV30,CAWSVGGGSYEQYF,TGTGCCTGGAGTGTAGGAGGGGGATCATACGAGCAGTACTTC
TRBD1,NA,TRBJ1-2,TRBV6-5,CASSYRHGQGSYGYTF,TGTGCCAGCAGTTACCGGCATGGACAGGGCAGCTATGGCTACACCTTC
TRBD1,NA,TRBJ1-1,TRBV29-1,CSVLTGAGAFF,TGCAGCGTTCTGACAGGGGCGGGAGCTTTCTTT
NA,NA,TRBJ2-7,TRBV5-6,CASGSGYDSYEQYF,TGTGCCAGCGGGTCCGGGTATGACTCCTACGAGCAGTACTTC
NA,few,TRBJ2-2,TRBV7-2,CASSSTGELFF,TGTGCCAGCAGCTCCACCGGGGAGCTGTTTTTT
TRBD1,NA,TRBJ1-2,TRBV7-2,CASSLEAVGTGMYGYTF,TGTGCCAGCAGCTTAGAGGCGGTGGGGACAGGGATGTATGGCTACACCTTC
TRBD2,NA,TRBJ2-5,TRBV9,CASSVGSLAGAGETQYF,TGTGCCAGCAGCGTAGGGTCCCTAGCGGGGGCGGGAGAGACCCAGTACTTC
NA,NA,TRBJ2-3,TRBV7-9,CASSLGRGPDTQYF,TGTGCCAGCAGCTTAGGGCGGGGACCAGATACGCAGTATTTT
TRBD2,NA,TRBJ2-1,TRBV15,CATKHSGGVANEQFF,TGTGCCACGAAACATAGCGGGGGGGTAGCCAATGAGCAGTTCTTC
NA,NA,TRBJ2-1,TRBV6-4,CASSEEAYNEQFF,TGTGCCAGCAGTGAAGAGGCGTACAATGAGCAGTTCTTC
NA,NA,TRBJ1-5,TRBV15,CATSRGGLSQPQHF,TGTGCCACCAGCAGAGGGGGGCTTAGTCAGCCCCAGCATTTT
TRBD1,NA,TRBJ2-7,TRBV15,CATSPYQGTGYYEQYF,TGTGCCACCAGCCCTTACCAGGGGACAGGCTATTACGAGCAGTACTTC
NA,few,TRBJ2-5,TRBV30,CAWTLGVRGTQYF,TGTGCCTGGACTCTGGGAGTGCGAGGGACCCAGTACTTC
NA,few,TRBJ2-5,TRBV18,CASSPRTDRETQYF,TGTGCCAGCTCACCCCGGACCGACCGAGAGACCCAGTACTTC
NA,NA,TRBJ1-1,TRBV10-1,CASSESGGEAFF,TGCGCCAGCAGTGAGTCTGGCGGTGAAGCTTTCTTT
NA,NA,TRBJ1-5,TRBV28,CASSLGSQGNQPQHF,TGTGCCAGCAGTTTAGGTTCCCAGGGCAATCAGCCCCAGCATTTT
TRBD1,NA,TRBJ2-7,TRBV5-1,CASSKDRGNEQYF,TGCGCCAGCAGCAAGGACAGGGGAAACGAGCAGTACTTC
NA,NA,TRBJ1-1,TRBV9,CASSARRGGASTEAFF,TGTGCCAGCAGCGCCCGACGTGGAGGGGCGAGTACTGAAGCTTTCTTT
NA,NA,TRBJ1-5,TRBV6-6,CASSGRGDWPQHF,TGTGCCAGCAGTGGTAGGGGGGATTGGCCCCAGCATTTT
TRBD1,NA,TRBJ1-6,TRBV5-1,CASSLQGATRTYNSPLHF,TGCGCCAGCAGCTTACAGGGGGCGACCAGAACCTATAATTCACCCCTCCACTTT